Listed here is a single T cell receptor beta chain. The sample belongs to a study of shared clonotypes between healthy human individuals. Across the whole study: Used for every donor were three CD4 naive, three CD4 memory, two CD8 naive and one CD8 memory plate.

Unmatched junction bases numbered 4, after V lost 3 bases and J lost 7 bases. CDR1 and CDR2 (germline): KGHSH, LQKENI. The CDR3 has 15 amino acids. Data came from immunoSEQ multiplex PCR; TCRdb stores just in-frame clones and leaves some out. The sample yields 850,000 to 1,100,000 clones, approximately 80% seen once. The sequenced material came from memory CD4+ T cells from PBMCs. Documented subset: CD45RA-negative fraction. The receptor was isolated from a young man in good health. Some clones in this sample may be carry-over from other donors' samples. V usage is TRBV18 and J usage is TRBJ1-4, with 11 bases matching TRBD1. The CDR3 loop is CASSPRGTGGEKLFF. The CDR3 DNA is TGTGCCAGCTCACCTCGAGGGACAGGGGGTGAAAAACTGTTTTTT.